This entry lists 7 T cell receptor beta chains sequenced from one sample in a study of response to subunit inactivated influenza vaccine. TCRdb used MiXCR to reprocess the RT-PCR reads, holding one entry per CDR3 protein. The sample holds about 650,000 distinct CDR3 sequences; around 15% are singletons and the top ten take less than 9%. The specimen was PBMCs from blood, collected 14 to 15 days before vaccination. Receptor source: a man in his forties or fifties who received an inactivated influenza vaccine.

This rearrangement joins TRBV11-2 to TRBJ2-5, with a possible D match to TRBD2 (5 bases). The length of the CDR3 is 14 residues. Trimming left V 2 bases short and J 5 bases short, with 12 bases between. The V gene's germline CDR1 is SGHAT and CDR2 FQNNGV. CDR3 DNA: TGTGCCAGCAGCTTAAGTCCGGGATGGGAGACCCAGTACTTC. It is translated as CASSLSPGWETQYF.

This clonotype was found a few times. The chain has TRBV10-3 and TRBJ2-3; 11 nucleotides match TRBD1. This CDR3 region has 16 residues. J gave up 7 bases and V 5 bases, and 11 bases lay outside the gene matches. From germline, CDR1 is ENHRY and CDR2 SYGVKD. The CDR3 nucleotides read TGTGCCATCAGTACCGGGACAGGGGGATTTACGAATACGCAGTATTTT. Protein: CAISTGTGGFTNTQYF.

In its sample, this clonotype was seen a few times. This chain uses TRBV5-1 with TRBJ1-2; TRBD1 matches at 7 bases. Losses at the gene ends were 4 bases for V and 3 bases for J; bases not matched to a gene: 12. CDR3 size: 16 residues. Germline V CDR1 and CDR2: SGHRS, YFSETQ. Written as DNA, the CDR3 is TGCGCCAGCAGCCCTCGCACAGGGGCCCTCTACTATGGCTACACCTTC. Its protein product is CASSPRTGALYYGYTF.

In its sample, this clonotype was seen many times. The V gene is TRBV29-1, the J gene TRBJ2-1; 12 bases are a match to TRBD1. Germline CDR1 SQVTM, CDR2 ANQGSEA. The V segment lost 6 bases and the J segment 5 bases; nucleotides outside the gene matches: 8. The CDR3 spans 15 residues. The CDR3 spells CSVGQGARVDNEQFF. For the CDR3, the DNA is TGCAGCGTGGGACAGGGGGCGAGGGTGGACAATGAGCAGTTCTTC.

This chain links TRBV28 with TRBJ2-7; a possible D gene is TRBD1 (5 bases). The CDR3 runs to 14 residues. V shed 4 bases and J shed 0 bases, with 10 bases lying between them. Germline assignment: CDR1 MDHEN and CDR2 SYDVKM. DNA of the CDR3: TGTGCCAGCAGTTCAGCGACAGACTCCTACGAGCAGTACTTC. It codes for CASSSATDSYEQYF. Together with reference TRBV28 and TRBJ2-7, the CDR3 gives the full variable domain: DVKVTQSSRYLVKRTGEKVFLECVQDMDHENMFWYRQDPGLGLRLIYFSYDVKMKEKGDIPEGYSVSREKKERFSLILESASTNQTSMYLCASSSATDSYEQYFGPGTRLTVT.

This clonotype was seen more than once but under ten times. The chain uses TRBV18 and TRBJ1-5, with D unclear. V gave up 1 base and J gave up 4 bases, with 14 bases separating them. The V gene's germline CDR1 is KGHSH and CDR2 LQKENI. The CDR3 sequence is 16 residues long. The DNA for the CDR3 is TGTGCCAGCTCACCACTTCCAGACACGTCAAATCAGCCCCAGCATTTT. Translating gives CASSPLPDTSNQPQHF.

The table lists this clonotype with a few counts. V usage is TRBV20-1 and J usage is TRBJ1-1; maybe TRBD1 (6 bases). CDR1 and CDR2 from the germline V gene are DFQATT and SNEGSKA (reference sequence). Trimming removed 0 bases from V and 13 bases from J, with 12 bases in between. The CDR3 runs to 11 residues. The CDR3 sequence is CSARDAGAVFF. CDR3 DNA: TGCAGTGCTAGAGACGCAGGGGCCGTTTTCTTT.